This T cell receptor beta chain emerged from a study of cytomegalovirus exposure and HLA in healthy donors. As for the study in general: In terms of ancestry, the Caucasian-associated cluster contained about 81% of the roughly 400 genotyped donors.

V shed 0 bases and J shed 0 bases, with 8 bases lying between them. The CDR3 has 15 residues. The germline CDR1 and CDR2 sequences are MGHRA and YSYEKL. Amplification used 60 Vbeta primers and 13 Jbeta primers. The assay was immunoSEQ multiplex PCR, and TCRdb's table has in-frame clones only and misses some. The sample includes roughly 80,000 clones, approximately 84% of them seen just once. The V call is TRBV4-1, the J call TRBJ1-1; D remains unclear. Sequencing used PBMCs. The TCR originated in a woman in her fifties or sixties in good health and CMV-seronegative. The CDR3 bases are TGCGCCAGCAGCCAAGAGCTGGCCCTGAACACTGAAGCTTTCTTT. Translating gives CASSQELALNTEAFF.